The sequence of this T cell receptor (beta chain) was determined in a study of T-cell memory formation after mild COVID-19. This clonotype has only a few counts. Its antigen is unidentified. Whole-study findings and limits: Some SARS-CoV-2-responding clones were already detected in memory before infection.

Each CDR3 protein is one row after TCRdb ran MiXCR on the 5' RACE reads. Here the sample spans 350,000 to 500,000 distinct CDR3 sequences, roughly 18% being singletons. The TCR comes from a man aged 18 to 30 who had mild COVID-19 (a few samples of this study predate the infection). Cell type and time point are not known. The specimen sequenced was PBMCs or a T cell subset sorted from them (not recorded which).

The CDR3 spells CASSFRRAKNEQYF. The CDR3 bases are TGTGCCAGCAGTTTCCGCAGGGCTAAGAACGAGCAGTACTTC. The rearrangement uses TRBV12-3 or TRBV12-4 and TRBJ2-7; perhaps TRBD1 as D (5 bases). Trimming shortened V by 3 bases and J by 5 bases, and 14 bases separated the two germline ends. The CDR3 is 14 residues long.